The 5 T cell receptor beta chains given below trace back to one sample, sequenced in a study of CD8 T cells in ankylosing spondylitis. Notes on the study in general: Ankylosing spondylitis blood appeared to be characterized by a TCR beta motif of 7 to 9 highly homologous variants.

These receptors' antigens are unknown. From the 5' RACE reads, TCRdb called clonotypes with MiXCR, one entry per CDR3 protein. The data contain hundreds of thousands of distinct CDR3 sequences, over 9.5% of them singletons. Sequencing was carried out using blood, either unsorted or a sorted T cell fraction (not recorded which). The receptors come from a male donor with ankylosing spondylitis.

This clonotype was seen repeatedly, ten times or more. The chain carries TRBV10-3 and TRBJ2-7; no firm D call. The CDR3 totals 14 residues. V was trimmed by 0 bases and J by 2 bases, leaving 8 bases between them. Per germline, CDR1 ENHRY and CDR2 SYGVKD. CDR3 sequence: CAISESRQTYEQYF. The DNA for the CDR3 is TGTGCCATCAGTGAGTCGAGACAAACCTACGAGCAGTACTTC.

The gene calls are TRBV28 and TRBJ2-7, with D unresolved. Trimming removed 4 bases at V and 5 bases at J, with 3 bases between. The CDR3 is 10 amino acids. The V gene's germline CDR1 is MDHEN and CDR2 SYDVKM. The CDR3 protein is CASSSHEQYF. The CDR3 DNA reads TGTGCCAGCAGTTCCCACGAGCAGTACTTC.

The CDR3 sequence is CASSYRTGTNTGELFF. The DNA of the CDR3 is TGCGCCAGCAGCTACCGGACGGGAACGAACACCGGGGAGCTGTTTTTT. This chain joins TRBV5-1 and TRBJ2-2; TRBD2 is a possible D gene (5 bases). Trimming took 3 bases from V and 0 from J, leaving 12 bases between them. The germline CDR1 and CDR2 sequences are SGHRS and YFSETQ. The CDR3 has 16 residues.

This clonotype occurred a few times. V usage is TRBV20-1 and J usage is TRBJ2-5, with 7 positions matching TRBD1. Germline CDR1 reads DFQATT; CDR2 reads SNEGSKA (reference sequence). This CDR3 has 13 amino acids. V shed 5 bases and J 7 bases; nucleotides not matched to a gene: 10. The CDR3 is CSAVLDSGGTQYF. CDR3 DNA sequence: TGCAGTGCTGTACTGGACTCAGGGGGGACCCAGTACTTC.

This clonotype was seen only a few times. The chain joins TRBV19 to TRBJ1-1; no clear D gene. V gave up 7 bases and J gave up 6 bases, with 9 bases separating them. The CDR3 has 11 amino acids. Germline V gene sequence: CDR1 LNHDA, CDR2 SQIVND (reference sequence). This CDR3 reads CASTWVSEAFF. As DNA, the CDR3 is TGTGCCAGTACTTGGGTCTCTGAAGCTTTCTTT.